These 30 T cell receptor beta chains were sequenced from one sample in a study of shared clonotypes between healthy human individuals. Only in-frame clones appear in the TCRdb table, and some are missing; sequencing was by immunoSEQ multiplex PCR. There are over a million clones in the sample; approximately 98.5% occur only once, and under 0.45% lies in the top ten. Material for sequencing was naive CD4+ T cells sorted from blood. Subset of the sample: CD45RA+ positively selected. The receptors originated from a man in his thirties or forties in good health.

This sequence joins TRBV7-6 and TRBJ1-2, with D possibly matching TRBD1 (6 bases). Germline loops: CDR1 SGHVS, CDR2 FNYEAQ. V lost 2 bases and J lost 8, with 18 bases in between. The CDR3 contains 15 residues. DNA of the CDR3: TGTGCCAGCAGCTTAATCGGGGGCGACCCGGGAGGCTACACCTTC. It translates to CASSLIGGDPGGYTF.

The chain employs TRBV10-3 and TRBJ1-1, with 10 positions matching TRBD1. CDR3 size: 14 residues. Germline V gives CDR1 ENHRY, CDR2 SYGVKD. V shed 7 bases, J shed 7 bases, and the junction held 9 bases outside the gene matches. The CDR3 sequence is CAINNDRGHVEAFF. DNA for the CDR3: TGTGCCATCAACAACGACAGGGGGCATGTTGAAGCTTTCTTT.

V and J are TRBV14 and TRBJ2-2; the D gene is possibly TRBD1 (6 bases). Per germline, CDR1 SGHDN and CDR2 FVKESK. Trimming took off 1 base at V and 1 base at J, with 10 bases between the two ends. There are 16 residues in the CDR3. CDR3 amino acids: CASSQVGTLNTGELFF. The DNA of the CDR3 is TGTGCCAGCAGCCAAGTAGGGACACTGAACACCGGGGAGCTGTTTTTT.

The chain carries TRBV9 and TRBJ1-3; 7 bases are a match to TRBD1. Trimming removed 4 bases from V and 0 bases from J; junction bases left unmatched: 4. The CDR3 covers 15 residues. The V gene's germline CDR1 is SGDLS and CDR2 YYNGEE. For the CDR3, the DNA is TGTGCCAGCAGCCGACAGGGCCCCTCTGGAAACACCATATATTTT. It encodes CASSRQGPSGNTIYF.

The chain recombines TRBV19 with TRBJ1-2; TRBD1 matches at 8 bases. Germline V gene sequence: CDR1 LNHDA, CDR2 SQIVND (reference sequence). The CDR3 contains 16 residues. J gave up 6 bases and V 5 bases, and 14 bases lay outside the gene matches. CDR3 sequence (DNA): TGTGCCAGTAGTCTCCGACAGGGGAAGGGGACTGATGGCTACACCTTC. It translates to CASSLRQGKGTDGYTF.

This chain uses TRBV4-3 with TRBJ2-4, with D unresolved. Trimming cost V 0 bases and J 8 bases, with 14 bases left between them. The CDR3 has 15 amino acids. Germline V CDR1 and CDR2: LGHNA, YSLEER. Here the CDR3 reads CASSQDLPTRDIQYF. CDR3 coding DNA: TGCGCCAGCAGCCAAGATCTGCCCACTCGCGACATTCAGTACTTC.

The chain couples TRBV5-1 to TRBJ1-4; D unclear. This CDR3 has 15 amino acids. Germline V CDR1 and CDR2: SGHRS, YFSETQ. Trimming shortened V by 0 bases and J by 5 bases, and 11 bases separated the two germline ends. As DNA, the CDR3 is TGCGCCAGCAGCTTGGGACCTTCCCAAAATGAAAAACTGTTTTTT. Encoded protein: CASSLGPSQNEKLFF.

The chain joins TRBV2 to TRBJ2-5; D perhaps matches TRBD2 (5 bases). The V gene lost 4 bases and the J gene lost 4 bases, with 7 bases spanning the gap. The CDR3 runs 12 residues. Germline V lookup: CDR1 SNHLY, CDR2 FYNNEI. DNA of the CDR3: TGTGCCAGCAGTGCAAGCGGAGAGACCCAGTACTTC. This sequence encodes CASSASGETQYF.

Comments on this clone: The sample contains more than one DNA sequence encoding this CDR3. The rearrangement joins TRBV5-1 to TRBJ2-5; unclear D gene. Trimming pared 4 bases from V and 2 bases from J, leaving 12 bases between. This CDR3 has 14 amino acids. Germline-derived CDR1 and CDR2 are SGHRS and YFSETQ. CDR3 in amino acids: CASSLEWGQETQYF. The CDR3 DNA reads TGCGCCAGCAGCCTTGAATGGGGACAAGAGACCCAGTACTTC.

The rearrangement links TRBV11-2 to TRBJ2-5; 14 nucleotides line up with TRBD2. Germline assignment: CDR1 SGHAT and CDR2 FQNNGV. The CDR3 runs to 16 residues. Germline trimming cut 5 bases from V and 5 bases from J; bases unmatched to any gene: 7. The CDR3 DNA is TGTGCCAGCAGCGCCGGGACTAGCGGGAGACGGGAGACCCAGTACTTC. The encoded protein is CASSAGTSGRRETQYF.

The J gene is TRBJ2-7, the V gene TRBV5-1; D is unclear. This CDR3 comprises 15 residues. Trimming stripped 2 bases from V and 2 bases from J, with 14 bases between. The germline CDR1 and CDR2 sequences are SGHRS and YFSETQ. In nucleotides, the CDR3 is TGCGCCAGCAGCTTTACATCGGGCCCCCCCTACGAGCAGTACTTC. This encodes CASSFTSGPPYEQYF. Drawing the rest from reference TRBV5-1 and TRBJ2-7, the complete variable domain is KAGVTQTPRYLIKTRGQQVTLSCSPISGHRSVSWYQQTPGQGLQFLFEYFSETQRNKGNFPGRFSGRQFSNSRSEMNVSTLELGDSALYLCASSFTSGPPYEQYFGPGTRLTVT.

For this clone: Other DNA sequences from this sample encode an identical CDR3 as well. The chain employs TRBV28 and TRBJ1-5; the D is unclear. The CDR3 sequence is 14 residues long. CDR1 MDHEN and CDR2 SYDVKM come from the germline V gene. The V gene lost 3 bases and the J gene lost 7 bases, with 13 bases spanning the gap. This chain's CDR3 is CASSFRGAGQPQHF. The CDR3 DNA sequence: TGTGCCAGCAGTTTCAGAGGCGCGGGGCAGCCCCAGCATTTT.

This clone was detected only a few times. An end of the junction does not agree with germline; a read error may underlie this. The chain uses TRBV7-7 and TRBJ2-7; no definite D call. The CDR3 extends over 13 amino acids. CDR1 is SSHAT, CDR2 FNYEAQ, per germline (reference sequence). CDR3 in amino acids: CASSPFSSYEQYF. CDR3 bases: TGTGCTAGCAGCCCTTTCAGCTCCTACGAGCAGTACTTC.

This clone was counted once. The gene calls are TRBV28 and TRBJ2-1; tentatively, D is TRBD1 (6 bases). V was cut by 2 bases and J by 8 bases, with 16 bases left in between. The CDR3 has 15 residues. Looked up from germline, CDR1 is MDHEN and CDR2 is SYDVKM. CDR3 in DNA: TGTGCCAGCAGTTTAACGCTTCAGGGGTTGTATGAGCAGTTCTTC. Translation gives CASSLTLQGLYEQFF.

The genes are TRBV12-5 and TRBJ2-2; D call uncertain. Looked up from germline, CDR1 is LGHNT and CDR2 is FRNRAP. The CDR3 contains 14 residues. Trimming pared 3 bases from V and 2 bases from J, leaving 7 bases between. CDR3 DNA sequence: TGTGCTAGTGGTTTTGCCCTCAACACCGGGGAGCTGTTTTTT. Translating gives CASGFALNTGELFF. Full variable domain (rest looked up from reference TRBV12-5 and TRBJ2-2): DARVTQTPRHKVTEMGQEVTMRCQPILGHNTVFWYRQTMMQGLELLAYFRNRAPLDDSGMPKDRFSAEMPDATLATLKIQPSEPRDSAVYFCASGFALNTGELFFGEGSRLTVL.

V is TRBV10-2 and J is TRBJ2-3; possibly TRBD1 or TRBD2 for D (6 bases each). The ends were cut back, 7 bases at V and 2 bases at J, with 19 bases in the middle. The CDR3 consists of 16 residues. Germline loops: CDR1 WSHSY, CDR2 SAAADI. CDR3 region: CASISAPGGSTDTQYF. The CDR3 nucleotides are TGCGCCAGCATATCAGCCCCCGGGGGCTCCACAGATACGCAGTATTTT.

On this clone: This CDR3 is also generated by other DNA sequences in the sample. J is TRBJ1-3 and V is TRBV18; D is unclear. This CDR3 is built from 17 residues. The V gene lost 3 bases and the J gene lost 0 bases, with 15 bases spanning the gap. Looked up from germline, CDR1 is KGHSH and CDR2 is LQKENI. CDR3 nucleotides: TGTGCCAGCTCACCTCTAAAGACGGGGAGCTCTGGAAACACCATATATTTT. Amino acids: CASSPLKTGSSGNTIYF.

The CDR3 coding sequence is TGCGCCAGCAGTCCCCCCGGGACAGGTAACGAGCAGTACTTC. It specifies CASSPPGTGNEQYF. V usage is TRBV4-1 and J usage is TRBJ2-7; TRBD1 matches 8 bases. The length of the CDR3 is 14 residues. From germline, CDR1 is MGHRA and CDR2 YSYEKL. Losses at the gene ends were 6 bases for V and 5 bases for J; bases not matched to a gene: 9.

The chain's CDR3 is CASSGGPGGAGYTF. DNA for the CDR3: TGTGCCAGCAGTGGAGGACCGGGTGGGGCTGGCTACACCTTC. The rearrangement joins TRBV2 to TRBJ1-2; D may be TRBD1 (5 bases). V was shortened by 4 bases and J by 7 bases, with 16 bases between the two germline ends. Looked up from germline, CDR1 is SNHLY and CDR2 is FYNNEI. The length of the CDR3 is 14 residues. Looking up the rest from reference TRBV2 and TRBJ1-2 gives the full variable domain: EPEVTQTPSHQVTQMGQEVILRCVPISNHLYFYWYRQILGQKVEFLVSFYNNEISEKSEIFDDQFSVERPDGSNFTLKIRSTKLEDSAMYFCASSGGPGGAGYTFGSGTRLTVV.

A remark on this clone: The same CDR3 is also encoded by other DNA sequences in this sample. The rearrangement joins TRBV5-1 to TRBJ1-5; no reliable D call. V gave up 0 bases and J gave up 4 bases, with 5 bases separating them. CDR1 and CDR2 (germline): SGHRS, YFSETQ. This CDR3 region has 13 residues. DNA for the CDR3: TGCGCCAGCAGCTTGGAAGTAAATCAGCCCCAGCATTTT. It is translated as CASSLEVNQPQHF.

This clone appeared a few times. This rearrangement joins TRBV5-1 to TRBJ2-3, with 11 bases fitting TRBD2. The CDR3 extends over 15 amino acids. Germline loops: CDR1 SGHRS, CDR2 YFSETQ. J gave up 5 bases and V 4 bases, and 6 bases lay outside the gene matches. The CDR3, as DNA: TGCGCCAGCAGCGTTCCGCTAGCGGGAGGAGATACGCAGTATTTT. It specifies CASSVPLAGGDTQYF.

DNA for the CDR3: TGCGCCAGCAGCCAAGTTTACACCGAAAAACTGTTTTTT. This translates into CASSQVYTEKLFF. The rearrangement uses TRBV4-1 and TRBJ1-4, with unresolved D. The V end lost 1 base, the J end lost 8 bases, and 8 bases lay between the germline ends. Germline V CDR1 and CDR2: MGHRA, YSYEKL. The CDR3 is 13 amino acids.

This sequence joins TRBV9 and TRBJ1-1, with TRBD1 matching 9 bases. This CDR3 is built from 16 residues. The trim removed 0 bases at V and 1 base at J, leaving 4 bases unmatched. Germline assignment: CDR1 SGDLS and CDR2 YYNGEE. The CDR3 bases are TGTGCCAGCAGCGTAGAGCCGGGACAGGGGAACACTGAAGCTTTCTTT. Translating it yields CASSVEPGQGNTEAFF.

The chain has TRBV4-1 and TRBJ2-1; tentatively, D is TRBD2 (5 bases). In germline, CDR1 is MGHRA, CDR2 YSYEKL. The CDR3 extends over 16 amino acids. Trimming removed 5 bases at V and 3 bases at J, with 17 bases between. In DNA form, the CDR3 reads TGCGCCAGCAGCGCCAGCGGACTGGGAGTCTACAATGAGCAGTTCTTC. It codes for CASSASGLGVYNEQFF.

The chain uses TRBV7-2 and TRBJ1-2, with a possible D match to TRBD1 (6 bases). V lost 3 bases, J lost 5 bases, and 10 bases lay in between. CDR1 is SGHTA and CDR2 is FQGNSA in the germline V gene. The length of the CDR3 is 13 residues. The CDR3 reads CASSFLQGYGYTF. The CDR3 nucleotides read TGTGCCAGCAGCTTCCTACAGGGATATGGCTACACCTTC.

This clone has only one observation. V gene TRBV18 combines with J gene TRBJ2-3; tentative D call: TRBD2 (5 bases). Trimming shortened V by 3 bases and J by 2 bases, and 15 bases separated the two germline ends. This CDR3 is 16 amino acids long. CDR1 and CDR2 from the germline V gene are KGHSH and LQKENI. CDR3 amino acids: CASSPMIAGDTDTQYF. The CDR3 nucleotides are TGTGCCAGCTCACCGATGATCGCCGGGGACACAGATACGCAGTATTTT.

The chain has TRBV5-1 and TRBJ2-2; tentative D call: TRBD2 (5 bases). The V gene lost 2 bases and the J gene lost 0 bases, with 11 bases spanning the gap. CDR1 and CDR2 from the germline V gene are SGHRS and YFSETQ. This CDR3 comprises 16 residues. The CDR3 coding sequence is TGCGCCAGCAGCTTTCTAAGCGGCGCGAACACCGGGGAGCTGTTTTTT. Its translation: CASSFLSGANTGELFF.

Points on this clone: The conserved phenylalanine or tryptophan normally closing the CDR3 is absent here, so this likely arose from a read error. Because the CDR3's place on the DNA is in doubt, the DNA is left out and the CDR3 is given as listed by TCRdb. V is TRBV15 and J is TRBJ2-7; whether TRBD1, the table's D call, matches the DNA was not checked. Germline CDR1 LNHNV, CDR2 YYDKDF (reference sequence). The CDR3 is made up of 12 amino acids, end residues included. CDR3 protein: CATSRGRDRPLI.

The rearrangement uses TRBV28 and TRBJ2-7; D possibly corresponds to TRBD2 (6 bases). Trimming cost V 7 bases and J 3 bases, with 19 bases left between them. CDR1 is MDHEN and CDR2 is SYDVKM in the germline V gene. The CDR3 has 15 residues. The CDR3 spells CASITPRGGRYEQYF. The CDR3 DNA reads TGTGCCAGCATCACTCCCCGGGGAGGCCGCTACGAGCAGTACTTC.

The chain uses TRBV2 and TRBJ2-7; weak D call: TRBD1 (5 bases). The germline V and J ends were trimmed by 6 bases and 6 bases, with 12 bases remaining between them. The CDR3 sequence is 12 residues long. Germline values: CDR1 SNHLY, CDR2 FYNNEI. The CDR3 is CASRDPGREQYF. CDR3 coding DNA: TGTGCCAGCAGGGATCCAGGGCGCGAGCAGTACTTC.